Following are 21 T cell receptor beta chains from one sample sequenced in a study of beta chain features in type 1 diabetes. The entirety of the isolated RNA underwent reverse transcription, so expressed TCRB transcripts were sequenced. The data were produced by immunoSEQ multiplex PCR, yet TCRdb's version contains in-frame clones alone and is incomplete. The sample has some 250,000 clones, 25% to 30% seen once. The sample consisted of central memory CD4+ T cells from blood. The receptors derive from a man aged 25-45 years in good health.

J is TRBJ2-2 and V is TRBV27; TRBD2 agrees at 7 bases. J was trimmed by 5 bases and V by 10 bases; bases with no gene match: 10. This CDR3 region has 14 residues. Germline V lookup: CDR1 MNHEY, CDR2 SMNVEV (reference sequence). The chain's CDR3 is CATLRREGTGELFF. CDR3 nucleotide sequence: TGTGCCACCCTTAGGAGGGAGGGAACCGGGGAGCTGTTTTTT.

J is TRBJ2-5 and V is TRBV19; TRBD2 agrees at 7 bases. The ends lost 5 bases at V and 5 bases at J; junction bases unmatched: 11. The CDR3 spans 15 residues. Germline V gene sequence: CDR1 LNHDA, CDR2 SQIVND (reference sequence). CDR3 nucleotides: TGTGCCAGTAGTCCCGGCGGGGGTGCGGAGGAGACCCAGTACTTC. Protein: CASSPGGGAEETQYF.

This clone was found a few times. The chain employs TRBV6-5 and TRBJ2-7; 8 bases fit TRBD1. The trim removed 5 bases at V and 5 bases at J, leaving 8 bases unmatched. The CDR3 is made up of 14 amino acids. CDR1 and CDR2 (germline): MNHEY, SVGAGI. The CDR3 here is CASSQNRGINEQYF. The CDR3 coding sequence is TGTGCCAGCAGTCAAAACAGGGGGATCAACGAGCAGTACTTC.

CDR3 sequence (DNA): TGTGCCAGCAGCGTCGGACTAGCGGGAGGGAGGGAGACCCAGTACTTC. This gives the protein CASSVGLAGGRETQYF. The chain is built from TRBV7-6 and TRBJ2-5, with 15 nucleotides matching TRBD2. The ends lost 5 bases at V and 5 bases at J; junction bases unmatched: 6. The length of the CDR3 is 16 residues. CDR1 is SGHVS, CDR2 FNYEAQ, per germline.

The chain employs TRBV2 and TRBJ1-1; 9 bases fit TRBD1. V trimming: 7 bases; J trimming: 5 bases; junction bases outside the gene matches: 8. From germline, CDR1 is SNHLY and CDR2 FYNNEI. The CDR3 has 14 residues. The CDR3 sequence is CASTIDRGNTEAFF. Here the CDR3 DNA reads TGTGCCAGCACCATCGACAGGGGGAATACTGAAGCTTTCTTT.

The chain uses TRBV7-2 and TRBJ1-5, with unresolved D. Germline-derived CDR1 and CDR2 are SGHTA and FQGNSA. The CDR3 length is 15 residues. V dropped 3 bases and J dropped 4 bases, with 13 bases sitting between them. The CDR3 region is CASSFSVLGNQPQHF. The CDR3 nucleotides read TGTGCCAGCAGCTTTAGTGTGTTGGGGAATCAGCCCCAGCATTTT. Variable domain in full (rest from reference TRBV7-2 and TRBJ1-5): GAGVSQSPSNKVTEKGKDVELRCDPISGHTALYWYRQSLGQGLEFLIYFQGNSAPDKSGLPSDRFSAERTGGSVSTLTIQRTQQEDSAVYLCASSFSVLGNQPQHFGDGTRLSIL.

This chain connects TRBV20-1 to TRBJ1-1; D is ambiguous. Per the germline V gene, CDR1 is DFQATT and CDR2 is SNEGSKA (reference sequence). The CDR3 extends over 10 amino acids. The CDR3 DNA follows: TGCAGGGCGTCTGGCACTGAAGCTTTCTTT. Protein: CRASGTEAFF.

This clone has more than one count but fewer than ten. The V and J genes are TRBV7-9 and TRBJ2-1; D not resolved. V was shortened by 5 bases and J by 10 bases, with 15 bases between the two germline ends. Germline CDR1 SEHNR, CDR2 FQNEAQ (reference sequence). This CDR3 is built from 13 residues. CDR3 sequence: CASSQERRNEQFF. The CDR3 DNA reads as TGTGCCAGCAGCCAAGAGAGGCGTAACGAGCAGTTCTTC.

This chain joins TRBV30 and TRBJ1-2; 9 bases align to TRBD1. The CDR3 contains 14 residues. The V and J ends lost 5 bases and 4 bases, in that order; junction bases with no gene match: 8. Germline CDR1 and CDR2: GTSNPN and SVGIG (reference sequence). DNA of the CDR3: TGTGCCTGGGACCACAGGGGGCTCAGCTATGGCTACACCTTC. Its protein is CAWDHRGLSYGYTF.

The chain recombines TRBV5-1 with TRBJ2-5, with D possibly TRBD2 on 6 matching bases. The germline V and J ends were trimmed by 2 bases and 1 base, with 9 bases remaining between them. Germline V gene data show CDR1 as SGHRS and CDR2 as YFSETQ. The CDR3 runs to 14 residues. The chain's CDR3 is CASSFGGLQETQYF. The CDR3 bases are TGCGCCAGCAGCTTTGGAGGGCTCCAAGAGACCCAGTACTTC.

V gene TRBV7-9 combines with J gene TRBJ1-3; D gene unclear. The germline CDR1 and CDR2 sequences are SEHNR and FQNEAQ (reference sequence). This CDR3 contains 14 residues. V was trimmed by 3 bases and J by 2 bases, leaving 8 bases between them. Written as DNA, the CDR3 is TGTGCCAGCAGCTTCGGCGGGGCTGGAAACACCATATATTTT. This gives the protein CASSFGGAGNTIYF.

The V call is TRBV7-2, the J call TRBJ2-7; 12 bases align to TRBD2. The germline V gene encodes CDR1 SGHTA and CDR2 FQGNSA. V lost 3 bases and J lost 6; bases outside the gene matches: 9. The CDR3 has 16 amino acids. CDR3 DNA: TGTGCCAGCAGCTTTCAAGGACTAGCGGGACGGGGCGAGCAGTACTTC. This translates into CASSFQGLAGRGEQYF.

The V gene is TRBV28, the J gene TRBJ2-3; D may be TRBD1 or TRBD2 (5 bases each). This CDR3 is built from 12 residues. The germline V and J ends were trimmed by 7 bases and 8 bases, with 13 bases remaining between them. The germline V gene encodes CDR1 MDHEN and CDR2 SYDVKM. The CDR3 coding sequence is TGTGCCAGCACCCTGAGGGGATCTACGCAGTATTTT. Protein sequence: CASTLRGSTQYF.

V is TRBV18 and J is TRBJ2-7; D is undetermined. The V gene lost 2 bases and the J gene lost 3 bases, with 8 bases spanning the gap. The CDR3 runs 13 residues. From germline, CDR1 is KGHSH and CDR2 LQKENI. Here the CDR3 DNA reads TGTGCCAGCTCACCAGCACAGTACTACGAGCAGTACTTC. Protein: CASSPAQYYEQYF. The whole variable domain, remainder taken from reference TRBV18 and TRBJ2-7, is NAGVMQNPRHLVRRRGQEARLRCSPMKGHSHVYWYRQLPEEGLKFMVYLQKENIIDESGMPKERFSAEFPKEGPSILRIQQVVRGDSAAYFCASSPAQYYEQYFGPGTRLTVT.

V is TRBV29-1 and J is TRBJ2-3; no clear D. Germline V gene data show CDR1 as SQVTM and CDR2 as ANQGSEA. The CDR3 loop spans 16 amino acids. The V and J ends lost 2 bases and 0 bases respectively, with 15 bases between them. This CDR3 reads CSVESVGRMSTDTQYF. In DNA, the CDR3 is TGCAGCGTTGAATCGGTAGGTCGGATGAGCACAGATACGCAGTATTTT.

This clone was seen a few times. The gene calls are TRBV5-6 and TRBJ2-7; tentative D call: TRBD1 (5 bases). The ends were cut back, 2 bases at V and 3 bases at J, with 18 bases in the middle. Germline V gene sequence: CDR1 SGHDT, CDR2 YYEEEE. This CDR3 is 16 amino acids long. CDR3 nucleotides: TGTGCCAGCAGCTTTCTTGGACACGGAAGCATCTACGAGCAGTACTTC. Translation gives CASSFLGHGSIYEQYF.

The sample holds a few counts of this clone. This rearrangement joins TRBV10-3 to TRBJ1-1, with a tentative D call TRBD1 (5 bases). The CDR3 totals 13 residues. Germline CDR1 and CDR2: ENHRY and SYGVKD. Trimming stripped 11 bases from V and 0 bases from J, with 13 bases between. The CDR3 DNA reads TGTGCCGTCATCAGGGAAATGAACACTGAAGCTTTCTTT. Amino acids: CAVIREMNTEAFF.

The chain employs TRBV6-5 and TRBJ2-5; 11 bases align to TRBD2. This CDR3 has 13 amino acids. V lost 5 bases to trimming and J lost 5 bases; unmatched junction nucleotides: 1. Germline CDR1 and CDR2: MNHEY and SVGAGI. The CDR3 spells CASSGLAGETQYF. The CDR3 coding sequence is TGTGCCAGCAGTGGACTAGCGGGTGAGACCCAGTACTTC.

This clone was detected only once. The V gene is TRBV9, the J gene TRBJ2-5, with 8 bases aligning to TRBD2. J was trimmed by 4 bases and V by 0 bases; bases with no gene match: 5. The CDR3 consists of 15 residues. Germline CDR1 SGDLS, CDR2 YYNGEE. CDR3 in DNA: TGTGCCAGCAGCGTAGAGGCGAGCGGGAGAGAGACCCAGTACTTC. Protein: CASSVEASGRETQYF.

This clone has just a few counts. V gene TRBV30 combines with J gene TRBJ1-2, with D tentatively TRBD1 (6 bases). Trimming stripped 6 bases from V and 4 bases from J, with 18 bases between. Germline lookup yields CDR1 GTSNPN and CDR2 SVGIG (reference sequence). This CDR3 is 14 amino acids long. The DNA of the CDR3 is TGTGCCTGCACCCTCGACAGGACCAGCTATGGCTACACCTTC. Residues: CACTLDRTSYGYTF.

This clone turned up a few times. This chain links TRBV28 with TRBJ2-1; D gene uncertain. The germline gives CDR1 MDHEN, CDR2 SYDVKM. The CDR3 contains 12 residues. The V and J ends lost 5 bases and 5 bases respectively, with 7 bases between them. DNA for the CDR3: TGTGCCAGCAGTACCCGGAACAATGAGCAGTTCTTC. Encoded protein: CASSTRNNEQFF.